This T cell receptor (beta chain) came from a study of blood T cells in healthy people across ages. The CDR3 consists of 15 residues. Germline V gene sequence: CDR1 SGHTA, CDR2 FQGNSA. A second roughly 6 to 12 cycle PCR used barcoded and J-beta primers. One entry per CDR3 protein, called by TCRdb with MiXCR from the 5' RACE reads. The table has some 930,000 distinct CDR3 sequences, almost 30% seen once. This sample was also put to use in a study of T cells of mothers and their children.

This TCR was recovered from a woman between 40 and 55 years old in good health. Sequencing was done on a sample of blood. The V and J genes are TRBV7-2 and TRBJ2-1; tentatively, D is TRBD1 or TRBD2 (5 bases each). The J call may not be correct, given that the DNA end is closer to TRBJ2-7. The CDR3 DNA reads TGTGCCAGCAGCCGGACCGGGACCGATTACAATGAGCAGTACTTC. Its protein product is CASSRTGTDYNEQYF.